This TCR beta chain was identified during a study of cytomegalovirus exposure and HLA in healthy donors. The PCR used 60 Vbeta and 13 Jbeta primers. Sequencing was performed with immunoSEQ multiplex PCR; in TCRdb, only in-frame clones are kept and a portion is missing. This repertoire shows over 150,000 clones, about 80% found once; its top ten account for around 4.9%. The CDR3 is 13 amino acids. V lost 4 bases and J lost 6; bases outside the gene matches: 5. The germline CDR1 and CDR2 sequences are SGDLS and YYNGEE. Study results and caveats: Productive rates of about 90% or about 30% were seen for most TCR beta V segments in an earlier analysis. Overall, 164 TCR beta chains were annotated as cytomegalovirus-associated. Later analysis suggested most CMV-associated TCR beta chains were HLA-restricted. What TCR beta sequences reportedly achieved was accurate prediction of HLA-A and HLA-B alleles in most subjects.

Worth noting for this clone: The target antigen is unknown.

The sequence derives from a man between 18 and 35 years old in good health and CMV-seronegative. V is TRBV9 and J is TRBJ2-7; 9 positions agree with TRBD1. The specimen sequenced was PBMCs. The CDR3 region is CASSRDRVGEQYF. The CDR3 bases are TGTGCCAGCAGCCGGGACAGGGTGGGCGAGCAGTACTTC.